Shown below are 20 T cell receptor beta chains from a single sample sequenced in a study of HIV-infected patients and healthy controls. Reverse transcription used 450 to 650 ng RNA and constant-region primers for alpha and beta. Using multiplexing indices, alpha and beta chain libraries were generated apart by chain-specific third strand synthesis. TCRdb called the 5' RACE reads again in MiXCR, with one record for every CDR3 protein. The data show 10,000 to 11,000 distinct CDR3 sequences, with more than 9% seen just once and over 15% held by the top ten. No cell fractionation was done, so the repertoire covers all unsorted peripheral blood T cells. The sequencing used blood, collected before antiretroviral therapy. These receptors came from an adult with HIV infection.

The genes are TRBV9 and TRBJ2-7; D is uncertain. The germline V gene has CDR1 SGDLS and CDR2 YYNGEE. V lost 3 bases and J 3 bases, leaving 10 bases between the germline ends. CDR3 length: 13 residues. The CDR3 DNA follows: TGTGCCAGCAGCGAGACCTTAGGCTACGAGCAGTACTTC. It translates to CASSETLGYEQYF.

This clonotype has a handful of counts. The chain joins TRBV30 to TRBJ1-1; a possible D gene is TRBD1 (5 bases). V dropped 1 base and J dropped 1 base, with 16 bases sitting between them. Germline V lookup: CDR1 GTSNPN, CDR2 SVGIG (reference sequence). CDR3 length: 16 residues. The CDR3, as DNA: TGTGCCTGGAGTGGAGGTGTAGGAGGACAGAACACTGAAGCTTTCTTT. This gives the protein CAWSGGVGGQNTEAFF.

This CDR3 reads CASSKQGALLTEAFF. CDR3 coding DNA: TGTGCCAGCAGTAAACAGGGGGCACTCTTAACTGAAGCTTTCTTT. This rearrangement joins TRBV6-5 to TRBJ1-1; TRBD1 matches 9 bases. The CDR3 sequence is 15 residues long. The V and J ends lost 5 bases and 5 bases, in that order; junction bases with no gene match: 9. Germline V gene lookup returns CDR1 MNHEY and CDR2 SVGAGI.

This clonotype came up many times. The gene calls are TRBV4-2 and TRBJ2-2; D uncertain. V lost 1 base to trimming and J lost 4 bases, with 10 bases between them. CDR1 and CDR2 from the germline V gene are LGHNA and YNFKEQ. The CDR3 runs 15 residues. CDR3 region: CASSQVSGFTGELFF. As DNA, the CDR3 is TGTGCCAGCAGCCAAGTTTCCGGTTTCACCGGGGAGCTGTTTTTT.

Ten or more counts support this clonotype. This sequence joins TRBV20-1 and TRBJ1-1; 7 nucleotides align to TRBD1. The germline gives CDR1 DFQATT, CDR2 SNEGSKA (reference sequence). The CDR3 extends over 12 amino acids. V trimming: 5 bases; J trimming: 3 bases; junction bases outside the gene matches: 3. The CDR3 protein is CSASDRDTEAFF. In DNA form, the CDR3 reads TGCAGTGCTTCCGACAGGGACACTGAAGCTTTCTTT.

This clonotype was recorded many times. This chain connects TRBV25-1 to TRBJ2-5, with D perhaps matching TRBD2 (5 bases). The CDR3 is 15 amino acids. The germline gives CDR1 MGHDK, CDR2 SYGVNS. Trimming removed 2 bases at V and 2 bases at J, with 12 bases between. The CDR3 loop reads CASSEIEGIQETQYF. The CDR3, as DNA: TGTGCCAGCAGTGAAATCGAGGGAATTCAAGAGACCCAGTACTTC.

V and J are TRBV3-1 and TRBJ1-5; D is unresolved. The CDR3 consists of 16 residues. CDR1 is LGHDT, CDR2 YNNKEL, per germline (reference sequence). With 3 bases removed from V and 2 bases from J, the gap between germline ends came to 14 bases. CDR3 amino acids: CASSQSDTRGNQPQHF. CDR3 DNA sequence: TGTGCCAGCAGCCAGAGCGACACCCGGGGCAATCAGCCCCAGCATTTT.

This clonotype was picked up many times. The V call is TRBV5-6, the J call TRBJ1-5; TRBD1 is a possible D gene (5 bases). The CDR3 contains 14 residues. Germline V gene lookup returns CDR1 SGHDT and CDR2 YYEEEE. Trimming took 4 bases from V and 6 from J, leaving 14 bases between them. CDR3 amino acids: CASSPGGAGQPQHF. As DNA, the CDR3 is TGTGCCAGCAGCCCCGGAGGGGCAGGTCAGCCCCAGCATTTT.

Many counts were recorded for this clonotype. The chain recombines TRBV3-1 with TRBJ2-3; TRBD2 might be the D (7 bases). Germline loops: CDR1 LGHDT, CDR2 YNNKEL (reference sequence). The CDR3 covers 15 residues. Trimming took 1 base from V and 2 from J, leaving 10 bases between them. The CDR3: CASSQAGGLTDTQYF. CDR3 in DNA: TGTGCCAGCAGCCAAGCGGGGGGCCTCACAGATACGCAGTATTTT.

This clonotype was counted many times. The rearrangement joins TRBV28 to TRBJ1-6; no reliable D call. There are 14 residues in the CDR3. V lost 6 bases and J lost 4, with 10 bases in between. Germline V lookup: CDR1 MDHEN, CDR2 SYDVKM. This chain's CDR3 is CASRSGPYNSPLHF. CDR3 nucleotides: TGTGCCAGCAGATCCGGTCCATATAATTCACCCCTCCACTTT.

By proportion, this clonotype is medium-sized (0.01 to 0.1%). The rearrangement joins TRBV5-6 to TRBJ2-7, with D perhaps matching TRBD1 (5 bases). Deletions cut 4 bases from V and 3 bases from J, with 8 bases between. This CDR3 is built from 12 residues. Germline V CDR1 and CDR2: SGHDT, YYEEEE. The CDR3 nucleotides read TGTGCCAGCAGCCGACAGCGCTACGAGCAGTACTTC. This gives the protein CASSRQRYEQYF. Full variable domain (missing parts from reference TRBV5-6 and TRBJ2-7): DAGVTQSPTHLIKTRGQQVTLRCSPKSGHDTVSWYQQALGQGPQFIFQYYEEEERQRGNFPDRFSGHQFPNYSSELNVNALLLGDSALYLCASSRQRYEQYFGPGTRLTVT.

This clonotype was counted ten times or more. The chain uses TRBV27 and TRBJ1-6; tentatively, D is TRBD1 (5 bases). This CDR3 contains 15 residues. With 5 bases removed from V and 0 bases from J, the gap between germline ends came to 8 bases. CDR1 is MNHEY, CDR2 SMNVEV, per germline (reference sequence). The CDR3 DNA is TGTGCCAGCAGTCCGGACAACTCCTATAATTCACCCCTCCACTTT. Protein: CASSPDNSYNSPLHF.

This clonotype was found many times. This CDR3 reads CSAPPDGPEAFF. The CDR3 coding sequence is TGCAGTGCCCCTCCGGACGGTCCTGAAGCTTTCTTT. The chain links TRBV20-1 to TRBJ1-1; D ambiguous. Trimming pared 6 bases from V and 6 bases from J, leaving 14 bases between. The CDR3 consists of 12 residues. The V gene's germline CDR1 is DFQATT and CDR2 SNEGSKA (reference sequence).

The chain joins TRBV7-9 to TRBJ1-4, with D maybe TRBD1 (5 bases). Trimming took 5 bases from V and 7 from J, leaving 20 bases between them. Germline lookup yields CDR1 SEHNR and CDR2 FQNEAQ (reference sequence). The CDR3 is made up of 16 amino acids. The CDR3 nucleotides are TGTGCCAGCAGCCCCCGGGACGCCGGGCTGGGTGAAAAACTGTTTTTT. Translating gives CASSPRDAGLGEKLFF.

V gene TRBV3-1 combines with J gene TRBJ2-2; D may be TRBD2 (5 bases). Germline V lookup: CDR1 LGHDT, CDR2 YNNKEL (reference sequence). The V end lost 5 bases, the J end lost 6 bases, and 7 bases lay between the germline ends. The length of the CDR3 is 12 residues. This chain's CDR3 is CASSVRAGELFF. DNA for the CDR3: TGTGCCAGCAGCGTGAGGGCCGGGGAGCTGTTTTTT. Variable domain in full (rest from reference TRBV3-1 and TRBJ2-2): DTAVSQTPKYLVTQMGNDKSIKCEQNLGHDTMYWYKQDSKKFLKIMFSYNNKELIINETVPNRFSPKSPDKAHLNLHINSLELGDSAVYFCASSVRAGELFFGEGSRLTVL.

In its sample, this clonotype was seen a few times. This chain links TRBV7-2 with TRBJ2-3; TRBD1 aligns across 7 bases. CDR3 length: 15 residues. V trimming: 5 bases; J trimming: 3 bases; junction bases outside the gene matches: 8. Germline V gives CDR1 SGHTA, CDR2 FQGNSA. The CDR3 sequence: CASSVQGIPTDTQYF. CDR3 coding DNA: TGTGCCAGCAGCGTACAGGGGATTCCGACAGATACGCAGTATTTT.

This clonotype is medium-sized in the sample. The chain employs TRBV28 and TRBJ1-1; 8 positions match TRBD1. The V and J ends lost 4 bases and 4 bases, in that order; junction bases with no gene match: 8. There are 15 residues in the CDR3. The germline V gene encodes CDR1 MDHEN and CDR2 SYDVKM. CDR3 protein: CASSSGGAGGTEAFF. The DNA for the CDR3 is TGTGCCAGCAGTTCAGGGGGCGCGGGGGGCACTGAAGCTTTCTTT.

This clonotype has a count of ten or more. V usage is TRBV10-3 and J usage is TRBJ1-2; D uncertain. Trimming left V 4 bases short and J 4 bases short, with 7 bases between. Germline V lookup: CDR1 ENHRY, CDR2 SYGVKD. The CDR3 runs to 12 residues. The CDR3 is CAISVGTYGYTF. For the CDR3, the DNA is TGTGCCATCAGTGTCGGAACCTATGGCTACACCTTC.

This clonotype was counted many times. V gene TRBV6-5 combines with J gene TRBJ2-7; D is uncertain. Germline V gene data show CDR1 as MNHEY and CDR2 as SVGAGI. The CDR3 loop spans 12 amino acids. The V end was cut by 2 bases, the J end by 3 bases, with 5 bases between. CDR3 region: CASSYPDYEQYF. The DNA of the CDR3 is TGTGCCAGCAGTTACCCGGACTACGAGCAGTACTTC.

The chain combines TRBV4-2 with TRBJ1-1; unclear D gene. Trimming shortened V by 0 bases and J by 1 base, and 6 bases separated the two germline ends. The CDR3 loop spans 14 amino acids. Germline V lookup: CDR1 LGHNA, CDR2 YNFKEQ. The CDR3 sequence: CASSQDRWNTEAFF. CDR3 DNA: TGTGCCAGCAGCCAAGACAGATGGAACACTGAAGCTTTCTTT.